This TCR beta chain was observed in a study of type 1 and type 2 diabetes patients. On the study more broadly: CD4+ or CD8+ T cells were positively selected from PBMCs with microbeads.

Notes on the study in general: A median of one highly-expanded CD4+ clone, covering approximately 4.1% of reads, occurred in type 2 diabetes.

Trimming cost V 6 bases and J 10 bases, with 24 bases left between them. The CDR3 loop spans 15 amino acids. Per the germline V gene, CDR1 is SGHTA and CDR2 is FQGNSA. No donor had another autoimmune disease or recent infection within four weeks. Each participant gave 8.5 to 10 milliliters of peripheral blood. The table lists this clonotype with a few counts. The antigen is undetermined. Amplification started from genomic DNA. The TCR beta CDR3 region was amplified using 30 forward and 13 reverse primers. TCRdb passed the multiplex PCR reads through MiXCR, listing each CDR3 protein once. Of 250,000 or so distinct CDR3 sequences in the sample, 47% are singletons; the top ten hold roughly 15%.

The sequencing sample was made of peripheral blood mononuclear cells (PBMCs). The chain combines TRBV7-2 with TRBJ2-5; D is undetermined. This TCR derives from a man younger than 30 with type 2 diabetes. This CDR3 reads CASRAYKGRRSSQYF. The CDR3 region has the DNA TGTGCCAGCAGGGCTTATAAGGGTAGACGGAGTAGCCAGTACTTC.